What follows is one TCR beta chain and its context. The antigen is not known. The entry originates in a study of T cells after yellow fever vaccination. Findings of the study overall: It was a weaker secondary response, yet one that peaked faster, at day 5 versus 15. Subsequent to the booster, the majority of primary-vaccination clones reappeared (under 98% CD4, 88% CD8). Within FACS-sorted repertoires, abundant clonotypes contaminating from the bulk population could be present. Of the clonotypes, a small share occurred in both CD4 and CD8 compartments.

From the 5' RACE reads, TCRdb called clonotypes with MiXCR, one entry per CDR3 protein. The table includes a few hundred thousand distinct CDR3 sequences, about 6.2% detected once. The CDR3 contains 15 residues. Looked up from germline, CDR1 is KGHSH and CDR2 is LQKENI. The ends lost 6 bases at V and 7 bases at J; junction bases unmatched: 8. The chain employs TRBV18 and TRBJ1-4; 10 nucleotides line up with TRBD1. The source is a young man who received the YFV17D yellow fever vaccine. Material: PBMCs, obtained 5 days after the yellow fever booster vaccination. The CDR3 DNA is TGTGCCAGCTCCGACCGGGACAGGGGAGGTGAAAAACTGTTTTTT. Translated: CASSDRDRGGEKLFF. The entire variable domain, with the rest obtained from reference TRBV18 and TRBJ1-4, is as follows: NAGVMQNPRHLVRRRGQEARLRCSPMKGHSHVYWYRQLPEEGLKFMVYLQKENIIDESGMPKERFSAEFPKEGPSILRIQQVVRGDSAAYFCASSDRDRGGEKLFFGSGTQLSVL.